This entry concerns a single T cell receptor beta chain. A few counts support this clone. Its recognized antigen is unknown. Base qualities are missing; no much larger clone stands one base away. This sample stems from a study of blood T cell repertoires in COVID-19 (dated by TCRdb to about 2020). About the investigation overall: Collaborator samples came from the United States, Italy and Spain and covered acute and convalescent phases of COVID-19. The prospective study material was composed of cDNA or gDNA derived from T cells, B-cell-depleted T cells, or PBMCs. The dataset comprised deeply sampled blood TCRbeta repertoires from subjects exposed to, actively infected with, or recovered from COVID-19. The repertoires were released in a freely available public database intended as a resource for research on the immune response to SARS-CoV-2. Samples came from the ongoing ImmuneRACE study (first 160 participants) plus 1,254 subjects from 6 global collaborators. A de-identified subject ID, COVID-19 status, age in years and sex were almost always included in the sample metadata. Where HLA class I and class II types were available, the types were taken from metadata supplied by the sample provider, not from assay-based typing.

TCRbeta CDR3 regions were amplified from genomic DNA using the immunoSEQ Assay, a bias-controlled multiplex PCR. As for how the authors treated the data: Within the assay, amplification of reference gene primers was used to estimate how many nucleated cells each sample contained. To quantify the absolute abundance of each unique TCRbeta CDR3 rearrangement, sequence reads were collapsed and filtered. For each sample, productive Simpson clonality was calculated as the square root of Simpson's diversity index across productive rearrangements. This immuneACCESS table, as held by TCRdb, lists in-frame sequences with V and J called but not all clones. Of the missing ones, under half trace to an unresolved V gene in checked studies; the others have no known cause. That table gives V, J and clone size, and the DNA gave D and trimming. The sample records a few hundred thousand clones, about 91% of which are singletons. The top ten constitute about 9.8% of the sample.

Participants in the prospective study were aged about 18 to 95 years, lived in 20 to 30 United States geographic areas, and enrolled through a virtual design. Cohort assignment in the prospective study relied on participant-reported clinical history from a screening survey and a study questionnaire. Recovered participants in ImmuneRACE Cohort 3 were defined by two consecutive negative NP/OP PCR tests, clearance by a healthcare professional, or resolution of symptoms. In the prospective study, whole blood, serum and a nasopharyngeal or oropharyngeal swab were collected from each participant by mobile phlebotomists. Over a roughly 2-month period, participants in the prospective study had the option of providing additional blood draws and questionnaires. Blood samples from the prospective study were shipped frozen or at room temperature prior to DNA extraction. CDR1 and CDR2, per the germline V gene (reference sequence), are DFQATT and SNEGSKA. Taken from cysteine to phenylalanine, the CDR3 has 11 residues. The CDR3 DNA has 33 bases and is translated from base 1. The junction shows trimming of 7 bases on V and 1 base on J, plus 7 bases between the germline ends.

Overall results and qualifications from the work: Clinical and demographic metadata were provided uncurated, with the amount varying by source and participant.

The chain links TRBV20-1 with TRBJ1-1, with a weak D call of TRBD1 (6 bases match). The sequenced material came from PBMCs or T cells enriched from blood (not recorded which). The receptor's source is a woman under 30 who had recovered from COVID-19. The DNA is TGCAGTGTGACAGGGAACACTGAAGCTTTCTTT. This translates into CSVTGNTEAFF.